These 18 T cell receptor beta chains were all obtained from the same sample, sequenced in a study of pediatric ulcerative colitis. Libraries were prepared by immunoSEQ multiplex PCR; TCRdb keeps only in-frame clonotypes and omits some of them. This sample carries about 60,000 clones, about 90% of them seen once, and the ten largest clones take over 1.3%. Sequenced: blood. These receptors all come from a boy aged 5-17 years who was a control in a study of pediatric ulcerative colitis.

This clone was counted only a few times. This sequence joins TRBV6-4 and TRBJ2-3, with D maybe TRBD1 (6 bases). This CDR3 comprises 14 residues. The germline V gene encodes CDR1 MRHNA and CDR2 SNTAGT. Trimming removed 8 bases from V and 0 bases from J, with 12 bases in between. The CDR3 region has the DNA TGTGCCAGCCGACAGGACCCTAGCACAGATACGCAGTATTTT. This codes for CASRQDPSTDTQYF.

This chain uses TRBV19 with TRBJ1-6, with no clear D. Trimming removed 6 bases from V and 5 bases from J, with 8 bases in between. This CDR3 is 13 amino acids long. CDR1 and CDR2 from the germline V gene are LNHDA and SQIVND (reference sequence). This CDR3 is CASRLGNNSPLHF. Written as DNA, the CDR3 is TGTGCCAGTAGATTGGGTAATAATTCACCCCTCCACTTT.

This clone was picked up a small number of times. The chain couples TRBV30 to TRBJ1-6; 7 bases are shared with TRBD1. The CDR3 consists of 15 residues. J gave up 7 bases and V 1 base, and 7 bases lay outside the gene matches. The germline V gene has CDR1 GTSNPN and CDR2 SVGIG (reference sequence). CDR3 amino acids: CAWSGLVTGNSPLHF. The CDR3 DNA is TGTGCCTGGAGTGGGCTCGTGACAGGGAATTCACCCCTCCACTTT.

V usage is TRBV5-1 and J usage is TRBJ1-2; 7 bases match TRBD1. The CDR3 is 15 residues long. CDR1 SGHRS and CDR2 YFSETQ come from the germline V gene. V was clipped by 5 bases and J by 4 bases; unmatched bases: 11. The CDR3 coding sequence is TGCGCCAGCAGTCCGAACCGACAGGGAGTCTATGGCTACACCTTC. Amino acids: CASSPNRQGVYGYTF.

The chain couples TRBV2 to TRBJ2-5, with D possibly called TRBD1 or TRBD2 (5 bases each). The ends were cut back, 4 bases at V and 5 bases at J, with 8 bases in the middle. The CDR3 has 12 amino acids. Per the germline V gene, CDR1 is SNHLY and CDR2 is FYNNEI. The CDR3 region is CASSGGGETQYF. The CDR3 DNA is TGTGCCAGCAGTGGGGGCGGGGAGACCCAGTACTTC.

The chain recombines TRBV5-4 with TRBJ1-6, with TRBD1 identical over 12 bases. J was trimmed by 11 bases and V by 2 bases; bases with no gene match: 5. The germline CDR1 and CDR2 sequences are SGHNT and YYREEE (reference sequence). There are 15 residues in the CDR3. Here the CDR3 reads CASSFGTGGRTPLHF. CDR3 coding DNA: TGTGCCAGCAGCTTTGGGACAGGGGGCCGGACACCCCTCCACTTT.

The chain joins TRBV25-1 to TRBJ2-1; D might be TRBD2 (6 bases). The ends were cut back, 2 bases at V and 6 bases at J, with 14 bases in the middle. Germline CDR1 reads MGHDK; CDR2 reads SYGVNS. CDR3 size: 15 residues. In nucleotides, the CDR3 is TGTGCCAGCAGTGAAGAGGACCGGGGGAGCAATGAGCAGTTCTTC. It encodes CASSEEDRGSNEQFF.

CDR3 region: CATRSGTSGYNEQFF. CDR3 nucleotide sequence: TGTGCCACCAGGTCTGGGACTAGCGGATACAATGAGCAGTTCTTC. V and J are TRBV15 and TRBJ2-1; 11 nucleotides align to TRBD2. The CDR3 consists of 15 residues. The J segment lost 4 bases and the V segment lost 6 bases, leaving 5 bases of the junction unmatched. Germline values: CDR1 LNHNV, CDR2 YYDKDF (reference sequence).

The chain uses TRBV27 and TRBJ1-5, with TRBD1 matching 9 bases. The V gene end was trimmed by 5 bases and the J gene end by 2 bases; junction bases not matched to a gene: 4. The CDR3 has 15 amino acids. The germline V gene has CDR1 MNHEY and CDR2 SMNVEV (reference sequence). Written as DNA, the CDR3 is TGTGCCAGCAGTCTGACAGGGGGAGGCAATCAGCCCCAGCATTTT. Its protein is CASSLTGGGNQPQHF.

The V call is TRBV28, the J call TRBJ1-5; D might be TRBD1 (6 bases). The germline V gene has CDR1 MDHEN and CDR2 SYDVKM. The CDR3 has 14 amino acids. V was shortened by 7 bases and J by 2 bases, with 12 bases between the two germline ends. The DNA for the CDR3 is TGTGCCAGCATACCACAGGGACGCAATCAGCCCCAGCATTTT. This sequence encodes CASIPQGRNQPQHF.

This chain joins TRBV11-2 and TRBJ2-1; no clear D gene. The CDR3 consists of 16 residues. Trimming cost V 1 base and J 4 bases, with 14 bases left between them. Germline lookup yields CDR1 SGHAT and CDR2 FQNNGV. The CDR3: CASSLVLENGYNEQFF. The DNA of the CDR3 is TGTGCCAGCAGCTTAGTGTTGGAGAATGGATACAATGAGCAGTTCTTC.

This clone showed up just once. The V gene is TRBV2, the J gene TRBJ2-3; 9 bases align to TRBD2. CDR1 is SNHLY and CDR2 is FYNNEI in the germline V gene. This CDR3 spans 17 amino acids. V shed 8 bases, J shed 0 bases, and the junction held 12 bases outside the gene matches. The DNA for the CDR3 is TGTGCCAGCGCCGAGAGTAGCGGGGGAATTAGCACAGATACGCAGTATTTT. As protein: CASAESSGGISTDTQYF.

The chain recombines TRBV4-3 with TRBJ2-4; TRBD1 matches at 9 bases. This CDR3 region has 17 residues. Germline lookup yields CDR1 LGHNA and CDR2 YSLEER. V lost 1 base to trimming and J lost 4 bases; unmatched junction nucleotides: 8. DNA of the CDR3: TGCGCCAGCAGCCAAGGGACAGGGGTAGGGTTGAAAAACATTCAGTACTTC. It specifies CASSQGTGVGLKNIQYF.

This chain joins TRBV18 and TRBJ2-3, with D perhaps TRBD2 (6 bases). Looked up from germline, CDR1 is KGHSH and CDR2 is LQKENI. The CDR3 length is 14 residues. V shed 7 bases and J shed 2 bases, with 13 bases lying between them. CDR3 protein: CASLLSGNTDTQYF. The CDR3 DNA sequence: TGTGCCAGCTTACTTAGCGGTAACACAGATACGCAGTATTTT.

The chain uses TRBV9 and TRBJ1-6; D is uncertain. The V and J ends lost 0 bases and 10 bases respectively, with 14 bases between them. In germline, CDR1 is SGDLS, CDR2 YYNGEE. The CDR3 has 15 residues. The CDR3, as DNA: TGTGCCAGCAGCGTAGGTTCGGGAGGTGGATCACCCCTCCACTTT. Residues: CASSVGSGGGSPLHF.

This rearrangement joins TRBV7-9 to TRBJ1-4; D not certain. The germline CDR1 and CDR2 sequences are SEHNR and FQNEAQ (reference sequence). The CDR3 has 15 residues. V was cut by 5 bases and J by 0 bases, with 10 bases left in between. CDR3 sequence: CASSLSGATNEKLFF. The CDR3 nucleotides read TGTGCCAGCAGCCTCTCCGGCGCAACTAATGAAAAACTGTTTTTT.

The V call is TRBV18, the J call TRBJ2-1; tentatively, D is TRBD1 (6 bases). Trimming removed 4 bases from V and 9 bases from J, with 16 bases in between. Germline CDR1 and CDR2: KGHSH and LQKENI. CDR3 length equals 14 residues. CDR3 coding DNA: TGTGCCAGCTCACGATCAGGGTTACAGGGTGAGCAGTTCTTC. Its protein product is CASSRSGLQGEQFF. Based on the CDR3 plus reference TRBV18 and TRBJ2-1, the full variable domain is NAGVMQNPRHLVRRRGQEARLRCSPMKGHSHVYWYRQLPEEGLKFMVYLQKENIIDESGMPKERFSAEFPKEGPSILRIQQVVRGDSAAYFCASSRSGLQGEQFFGPGTRLTVL.

The rearrangement joins TRBV5-6 to TRBJ2-2; no reliable D call. V was pared by 2 bases and J by 5 bases, with 10 bases between. The germline CDR1 and CDR2 sequences are SGHDT and YYEEEE. This CDR3 is built from 14 residues. The CDR3 reads CASSFIGKTGELFF. CDR3 bases: TGTGCCAGCAGCTTTATTGGGAAAACCGGGGAGCTGTTTTTT. The complete variable domain, with remaining parts taken from reference TRBV5-6 and TRBJ2-2, reads DAGVTQSPTHLIKTRGQQVTLRCSPKSGHDTVSWYQQALGQGPQFIFQYYEEEERQRGNFPDRFSGHQFPNYSSELNVNALLLGDSALYLCASSFIGKTGELFFGEGSRLTVL.